What follows describes a single TCR beta chain. Per the authors' pipeline: Counts of nucleated cells, estimated from reference gene primer amplification, were obtained. Data came from immunoSEQ multiplex PCR; TCRdb stores just in-frame clones and leaves some out. V and J calls and clone size are those listed in that table; D and trimming were worked out from the DNA. The data show about 180,000 clones, about 84% seen once. These data are taken from a study of blood T cell repertoires in COVID-19. Trimming removed 3 bases at V and 1 base at J, with 15 bases between. The CDR3 totals 17 residues. Germline-derived CDR1 and CDR2 are KGHSH and LQKENI.

Material for sequencing was PBMCs or T cells enriched from blood (not recorded which). This TCR came from a woman between 35 and 50 years old with acute COVID-19. The rearrangement links TRBV18 to TRBJ2-2, with D perhaps matching TRBD2 (6 bases). The chain's CDR3 is CASSPSEASENTGELFF. The CDR3 coding sequence is TGTGCCAGCTCACCCTCGGAGGCTAGCGAGAACACCGGGGAGCTGTTTTTT.